This T cell receptor (beta chain) was sequenced during a study of T cell repertoires in cytomegalovirus infection. The overall study: Through public TCR beta signatures, both CMV infection and matching HLA type were indicated.

TCRdb analysed the reads with MiXCR anew, one entry per CDR3 protein. The sample records approximately 630,000 distinct CDR3 sequences, 20% to 25% being singletons. This clonotype was detected many times. Looked up from germline, CDR1 is SGHVS and CDR2 is FQNEAQ. The CDR3 runs to 14 residues. Between the trimmed V and J ends, which lost 1 base and 1 base, there was a span of 8 bases. The chain combines TRBV7-8 with TRBJ2-7, with D unclear. Sequenced sample: CD8+ T cells from PBMCs. This TCR derives from a human donor in good health (CMV status not recorded). Some clones in this sample may be carry-over from other donors' samples. CDR3: CASSLGATSYEQYF. Written as DNA, the CDR3 is TGTGCCAGCAGCTTAGGGGCGACATCCTACGAGCAGTACTTC.